The source of this TCR beta chain is a study of glioma-infiltrating T cells after dendritic cell vaccination. Study context: Patients received autologous tumor lysate-pulsed dendritic cell vaccination between the early 2000s and the early 2010s.

Measured with immunoSEQ multiplex PCR; TCRdb has only the in-frame clones, and not every one. The repertoire holds roughly 70,000 clones, with over 75% as singletons. The CDR3 has 15 residues. CDR1 is ENHRY and CDR2 is SYGVKD in the germline V gene. Between the trimmed V and J ends, which lost 2 bases and 4 bases, there was a span of 14 bases. Source: blood, taken before dendritic cell vaccination. This TCR derives from a human donor with glioblastoma. The chain couples TRBV10-3 to TRBJ1-2, with D perhaps matching TRBD1 (6 bases). The CDR3 nucleotides are TGTGCCATCAGTGAGACGGACAGAGATGTCTATGGCTACACCTTC. Its translation is CAISETDRDVYGYTF.